This T cell receptor beta chain came from a study of shared clonotypes between healthy human individuals. Points from the study as a whole: The diversity represented, both genetic and in exposure history, was limited by few donors.

Comments on this clone: Antigen: not known.

CD45RO-negative CD8 cells positively selected for CCR7 made up the naive population, which excluded terminally differentiated effector memory CD45RA+ cells. Adult donors, all healthy and HIV-negative, had no recent acute infections or vaccinations. Deep-level assay runs were performed. Method: immunoSEQ multiplex PCR; TCRdb's copy keeps in-frame clones and lacks some. The sample carries some 2.1 million clones, about 93% recorded once. The source is a man aged 18 to 29 in good health. Some clones in this sample may be carry-over from other donors' samples. Sequencing used naive CD8+ T cells from PBMCs.

The CDR3 sequence: CASTAEGGKRQPQHF. CDR3 nucleotide sequence: TGTGCCAGCACCGCGGAAGGGGGGAAGCGTCAGCCCCAGCATTTT. J is TRBJ1-5 and V is TRBV7-2, with a possible D match to TRBD1 (6 bases). Trimming left V 7 bases short and J 6 bases short, with 19 bases between. This CDR3 has 15 residues. Germline CDR1 and CDR2: SGHTA and FQGNSA. The variable domain in full, with the rest retrieved from reference TRBV7-2 and TRBJ1-5, is GAGVSQSPSNKVTEKGKDVELRCDPISGHTALYWYRQSLGQGLEFLIYFQGNSAPDKSGLPSDRFSAERTGGSVSTLTIQRTQQEDSAVYLCASTAEGGKRQPQHFGDGTRLSIL.